This entry lists 13 T cell receptor beta chains sequenced from one sample in a study of blood T cell repertoires in COVID-19 (dated by TCRdb to about 2020). The library was made by the immunoSEQ multiplex PCR assay. TCRdb holds this immuneACCESS table with in-frame rearrangements only. Some clones are missing; in checked studies, unresolved V genes explain under half, and the rest has no known cause. The sample profile shows around 300,000 clones; about 88% of them were found once. 3% of the sample rests with the top ten. Specimen: PBMCs or T cells enriched from blood (not recorded which). The receptors originated from a woman in her 50s who had recovered from COVID-19.

The chain couples TRBV30 to TRBJ2-3, with 7 bases matching TRBD1. The V gene's germline CDR1 is GTSNPN and CDR2 SVGIG (reference sequence). The CDR3 spans 15 residues. With V trimmed by 3 bases and J by 1 base, 7 bases remained unmatched. CDR3 region: CAWRKTGAGTDTQYF. The DNA of the CDR3 is TGTGCCTGGAGAAAAACAGGGGCGGGCACAGATACGCAGTATTTT.

The chain has TRBV18 and TRBJ1-5; TRBD1 matches 9 bases. CDR1 is KGHSH and CDR2 is LQKENI in the germline V gene. The CDR3 loop spans 15 amino acids. J was trimmed by 6 bases and V by 4 bases; bases with no gene match: 7. CDR3 residues: CASSQGQGQVQPQHF. As DNA, the CDR3 is TGTGCCAGCTCACAGGGACAGGGTCAAGTTCAGCCCCAGCATTTT.

The V and J genes are TRBV18 and TRBJ1-1, with D uncertain. There are 15 residues in the CDR3. V was cut by 3 bases and J by 8 bases, with 19 bases left in between. The germline V gene encodes CDR1 KGHSH and CDR2 LQKENI. In DNA form, the CDR3 reads TGTGCCAGCTCACCCATCGAGTCCGGCCGGAGGGAAGCTTTCTTT. It yields the protein CASSPIESGRREAFF.

This clone was recorded only once. V usage is TRBV11-3 and J usage is TRBJ1-1; D unresolved. Germline V gene data show CDR1 as SGHNT and CDR2 as YENEEA. Trimming removed 5 bases from V and 1 base from J, with 20 bases in between. The length of the CDR3 is 17 residues. CDR3 amino acids: CASSLKPRVWRNTEAFF. CDR3 coding DNA: TGTGCCAGCAGCCTAAAGCCACGGGTGTGGAGGAACACTGAAGCTTTCTTT.

Comment on this clone: The sample carries other DNA sequences with the same CDR3. CDR3 in DNA: TGCGCCAGCAGCCTCGGACAGTCCTACAATGAGCAGTTCTTC. It is translated as CASSLGQSYNEQFF. The chain employs TRBV5-1 and TRBJ2-1; the D gene is possibly TRBD1 (6 bases). Looked up from germline, CDR1 is SGHRS and CDR2 is YFSETQ. The CDR3 has 14 residues. Trimming stripped 4 bases from V and 1 base from J, with 9 bases between.

The rearrangement links TRBV12-3 or TRBV12-4 to TRBJ1-1; D is unclear. V shed 2 bases and J shed 4 bases, with 5 bases lying between them. This CDR3 contains 12 residues. The CDR3 protein is CASSLISTEAFF. The CDR3, as DNA: TGTGCCAGCAGTTTAATCTCCACTGAAGCTTTCTTT.

This chain uses TRBV4-2 with TRBJ2-1; D not resolved. Trimming left V 0 bases short and J 3 bases short, with 9 bases between. Germline-derived CDR1 and CDR2 are LGHNA and YNFKEQ. The CDR3 has 15 residues. The CDR3 nucleotides read TGTGCCAGCAGCCAAGATCCGCTAGACTACAATGAGCAGTTCTTC. It encodes CASSQDPLDYNEQFF.

This clone was observed a handful of times. The V call is TRBV6-2 or TRBV6-3, the J call TRBJ1-4; TRBD1 is a possible D gene (6 bases). The CDR3 covers 14 residues. Trimming removed 5 bases from V and 8 bases from J, with 15 bases in between. Germline V gives CDR1 MNHEY, CDR2 SVGEGT. The chain's CDR3 is CASSQGTRAEKLFF. Written as DNA, the CDR3 is TGTGCCAGCAGTCAAGGGACACGGGCGGAAAAACTGTTTTTT.

The rearrangement joins TRBV11-2 to TRBJ1-3; unclear D gene. The V and J ends lost 0 bases and 2 bases respectively, with 8 bases between them. The CDR3 is made up of 15 amino acids. Germline assignment: CDR1 SGHAT and CDR2 FQNNGV. CDR3 coding DNA: TGTGCCAGCAGCTTAGATAGCGCAGCTGGAAACACCATATATTTT. Residues: CASSLDSAAGNTIYF.

CDR3 bases: TGCGCCAGCAGCCAAGGACAGCCTACCGGGGAGCTGTTTTTT. Protein product: CASSQGQPTGELFF. The chain is built from TRBV4-1 and TRBJ2-2; TRBD1 might be the D (5 bases). Trimming left V 1 base short and J 5 bases short, with 8 bases between. CDR1 is MGHRA and CDR2 is YSYEKL in the germline V gene. The CDR3 spans 14 residues.

The rearrangement uses TRBV29-1 and TRBJ1-1; D remains ambiguous. V gave up 6 bases and J gave up 1 base, with 18 bases separating them. The germline V gene has CDR1 SQVTM and CDR2 ANQGSEA. The CDR3 covers 15 residues. CDR3 DNA sequence: TGCAGCGTCGCGGCTTTTGGTGGTCAGAACACTGAAGCTTTCTTT. Residues: CSVAAFGGQNTEAFF.

The CDR3 DNA sequence: TGTGCCAGCAGGGAAAGCGTCAGCGGCTCCTACGAGCAGTACTTC. Protein product: CASRESVSGSYEQYF. The rearrangement uses TRBV28 and TRBJ2-7, with a tentative D call TRBD2 (5 bases). CDR1 and CDR2 from the germline V gene are MDHEN and SYDVKM. This CDR3 has 15 residues. With 6 bases removed from V and 0 bases from J, the gap between germline ends came to 15 bases. The variable domain in full, with the rest retrieved from reference TRBV28 and TRBJ2-7, is DVKVTQSSRYLVKRTGEKVFLECVQDMDHENMFWYRQDPGLGLRLIYFSYDVKMKEKGDIPEGYSVSREKKERFSLILESASTNQTSMYLCASRESVSGSYEQYFGPGTRLTVT.

The chain employs TRBV29-1 and TRBJ1-1; D may be TRBD1 (6 bases). Germline V gene sequence: CDR1 SQVTM, CDR2 ANQGSEA. The ends were cut back, 7 bases at V and 0 bases at J, with 15 bases in the middle. The CDR3 covers 14 residues. The CDR3 nucleotides are TGCAGCGCTTGGACAGCCTTAATGAACACTGAAGCTTTCTTT. It codes for CSAWTALMNTEAFF.